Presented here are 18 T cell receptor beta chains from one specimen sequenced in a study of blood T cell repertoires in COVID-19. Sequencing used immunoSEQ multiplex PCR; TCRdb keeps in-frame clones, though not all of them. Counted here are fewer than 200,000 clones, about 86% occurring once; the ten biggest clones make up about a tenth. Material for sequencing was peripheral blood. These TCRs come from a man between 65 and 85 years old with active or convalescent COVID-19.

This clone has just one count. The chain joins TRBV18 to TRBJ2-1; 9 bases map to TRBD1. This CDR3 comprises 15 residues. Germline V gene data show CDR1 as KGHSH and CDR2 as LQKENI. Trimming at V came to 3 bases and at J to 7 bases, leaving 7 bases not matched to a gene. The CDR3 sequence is CASSPMGQGLNEQFF. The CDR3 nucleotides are TGTGCCAGCTCACCCATGGGACAGGGACTAAATGAGCAGTTCTTC.

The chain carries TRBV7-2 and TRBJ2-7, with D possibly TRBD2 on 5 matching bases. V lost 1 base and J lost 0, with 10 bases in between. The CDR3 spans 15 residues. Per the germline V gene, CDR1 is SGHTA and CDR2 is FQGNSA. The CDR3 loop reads CASSLGWERSYEQYF. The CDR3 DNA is TGTGCCAGCAGCTTAGGATGGGAGCGCTCCTACGAGCAGTACTTC.

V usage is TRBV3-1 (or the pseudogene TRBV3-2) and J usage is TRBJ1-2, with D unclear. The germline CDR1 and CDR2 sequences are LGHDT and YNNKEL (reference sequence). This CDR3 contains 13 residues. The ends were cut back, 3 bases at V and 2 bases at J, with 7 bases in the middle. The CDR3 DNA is TGTGCCAGCAGCCAGTCCGGGAACTATGGCTACACCTTC. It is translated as CASSQSGNYGYTF.

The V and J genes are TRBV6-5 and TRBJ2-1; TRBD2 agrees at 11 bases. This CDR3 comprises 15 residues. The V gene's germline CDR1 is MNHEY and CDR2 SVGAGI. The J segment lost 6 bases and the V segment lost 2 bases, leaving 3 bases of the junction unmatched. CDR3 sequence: CASSYPSGGLNEQFF. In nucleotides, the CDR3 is TGTGCCAGCAGTTACCCTAGCGGGGGGCTCAATGAGCAGTTCTTC.

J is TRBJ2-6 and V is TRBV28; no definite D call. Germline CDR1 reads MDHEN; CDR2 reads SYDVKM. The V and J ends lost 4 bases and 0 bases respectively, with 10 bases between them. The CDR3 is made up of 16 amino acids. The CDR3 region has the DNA TGTGCCAGCAGTTACAACGCTGGCTCTGGGGCCAACGTCCTGACTTTC. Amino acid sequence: CASSYNAGSGANVLTF.

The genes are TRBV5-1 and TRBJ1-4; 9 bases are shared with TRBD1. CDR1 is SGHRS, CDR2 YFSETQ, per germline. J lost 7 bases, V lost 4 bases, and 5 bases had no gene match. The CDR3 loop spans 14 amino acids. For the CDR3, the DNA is TGCGCCAGCAGCCCGGGACAGGGTCGTGAAAAACTGTTTTTT. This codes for CASSPGQGREKLFF. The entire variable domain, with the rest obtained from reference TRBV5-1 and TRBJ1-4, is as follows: KAGVTQTPRYLIKTRGQQVTLSCSPISGHRSVSWYQQTPGQGLQFLFEYFSETQRNKGNFPGRFSGRQFSNSRSEMNVSTLELGDSALYLCASSPGQGREKLFFGSGTQLSVL.

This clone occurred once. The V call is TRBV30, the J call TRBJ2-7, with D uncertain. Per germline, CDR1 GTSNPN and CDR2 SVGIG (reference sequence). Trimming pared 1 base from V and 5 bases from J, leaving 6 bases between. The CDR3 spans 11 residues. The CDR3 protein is CAWSALDEQYF. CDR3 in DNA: TGTGCCTGGAGTGCTCTCGACGAGCAGTACTTC.

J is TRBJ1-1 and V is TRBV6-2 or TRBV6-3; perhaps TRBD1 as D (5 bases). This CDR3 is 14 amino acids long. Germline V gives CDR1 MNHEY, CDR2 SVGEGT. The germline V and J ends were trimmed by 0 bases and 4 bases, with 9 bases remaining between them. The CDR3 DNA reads TGTGCCAGCAGTTACTCCAGGGAGGGCACTGAAGCTTTCTTT. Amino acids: CASSYSREGTEAFF.

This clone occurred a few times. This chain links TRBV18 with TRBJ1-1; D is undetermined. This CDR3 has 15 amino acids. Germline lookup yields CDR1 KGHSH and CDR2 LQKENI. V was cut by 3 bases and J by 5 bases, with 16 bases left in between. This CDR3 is CASSPEAGDTTEAFF. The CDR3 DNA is TGTGCCAGCTCACCGGAGGCAGGTGATACAACTGAAGCTTTCTTT.

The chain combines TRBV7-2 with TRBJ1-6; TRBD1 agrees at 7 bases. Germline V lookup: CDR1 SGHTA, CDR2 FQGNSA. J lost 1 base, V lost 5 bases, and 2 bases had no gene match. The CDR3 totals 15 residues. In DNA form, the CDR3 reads TGTGCCAGCAGCGTACAGGGGTCCTATAATTCACCCCTCCACTTT. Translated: CASSVQGSYNSPLHF.

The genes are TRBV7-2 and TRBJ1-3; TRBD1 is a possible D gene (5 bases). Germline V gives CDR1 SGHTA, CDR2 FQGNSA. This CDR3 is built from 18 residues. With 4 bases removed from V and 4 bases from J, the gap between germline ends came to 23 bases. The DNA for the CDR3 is TGTGCCAGCAGCTCCCAAGGACACTCAAGACTCAGAGGAAACACCATATATTTT. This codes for CASSSQGHSRLRGNTIYF. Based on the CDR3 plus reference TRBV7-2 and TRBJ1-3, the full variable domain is GAGVSQSPSNKVTEKGKDVELRCDPISGHTALYWYRQSLGQGLEFLIYFQGNSAPDKSGLPSDRFSAERTGGSVSTLTIQRTQQEDSAVYLCASSSQGHSRLRGNTIYFGEGSWLTVV.

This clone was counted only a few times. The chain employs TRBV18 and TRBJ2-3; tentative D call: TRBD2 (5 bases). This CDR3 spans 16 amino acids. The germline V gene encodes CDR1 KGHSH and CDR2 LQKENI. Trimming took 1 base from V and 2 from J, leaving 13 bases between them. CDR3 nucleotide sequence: TGTGCCAGCTCACCACTGACTAACCCCCTCACAGATACGCAGTATTTT. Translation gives CASSPLTNPLTDTQYF.

CDR3 sequence: CASSYGLAAYEQYF. CDR3 sequence (DNA): TGTGCCAGCAGCTACGGACTAGCGGCCTACGAGCAGTACTTC. The gene calls are TRBV3-1 (or the pseudogene TRBV3-2) and TRBJ2-7, with TRBD2 matching over 10 bases. The CDR3 runs 14 residues. J was trimmed by 2 bases and V by 5 bases; bases with no gene match: 3. The germline V gene encodes CDR1 LGHDT and CDR2 YNNKEL (reference sequence).

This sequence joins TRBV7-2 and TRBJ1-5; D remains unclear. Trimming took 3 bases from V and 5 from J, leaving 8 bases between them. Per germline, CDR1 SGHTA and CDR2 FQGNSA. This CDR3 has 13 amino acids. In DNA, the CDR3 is TGTGCCAGCAGCTTTCATGCGGATCAGCCCCAGCATTTT. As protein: CASSFHADQPQHF.

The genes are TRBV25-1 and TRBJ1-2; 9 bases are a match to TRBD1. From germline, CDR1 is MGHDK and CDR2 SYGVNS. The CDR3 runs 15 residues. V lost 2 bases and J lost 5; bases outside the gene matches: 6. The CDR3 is CASSEPGQGVYGYTF. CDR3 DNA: TGTGCCAGCAGTGAACCGGGACAGGGAGTTTATGGCTACACCTTC.

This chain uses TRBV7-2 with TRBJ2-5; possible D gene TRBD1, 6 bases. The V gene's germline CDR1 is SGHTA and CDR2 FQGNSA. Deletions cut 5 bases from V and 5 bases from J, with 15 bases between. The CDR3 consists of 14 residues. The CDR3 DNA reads TGTGCCAGCAGCCGCCAGGGGCCGAGGGAGACCCAGTACTTC. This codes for CASSRQGPRETQYF.

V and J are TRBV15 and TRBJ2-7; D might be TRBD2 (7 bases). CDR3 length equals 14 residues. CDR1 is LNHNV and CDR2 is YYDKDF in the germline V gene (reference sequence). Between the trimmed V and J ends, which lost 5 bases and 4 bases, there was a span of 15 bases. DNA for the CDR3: TGTGCCACCAGCCCGGCCCGGGGGGCGTACGAGCAGTACTTC. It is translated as CATSPARGAYEQYF.

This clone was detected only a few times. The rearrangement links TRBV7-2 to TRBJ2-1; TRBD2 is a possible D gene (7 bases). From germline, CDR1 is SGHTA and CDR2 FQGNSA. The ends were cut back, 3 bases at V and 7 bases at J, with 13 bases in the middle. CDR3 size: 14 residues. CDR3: CASSLMGGPNEQFF. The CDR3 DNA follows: TGTGCCAGCAGCTTGATGGGGGGGCCGAATGAGCAGTTCTTC. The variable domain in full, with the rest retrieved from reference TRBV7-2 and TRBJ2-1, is GAGVSQSPSNKVTEKGKDVELRCDPISGHTALYWYRQSLGQGLEFLIYFQGNSAPDKSGLPSDRFSAERTGGSVSTLTIQRTQQEDSAVYLCASSLMGGPNEQFFGPGTRLTVL.